This TCR beta chain stems from a study of T cell responses to AZD1222 COVID-19 vaccine (TCRdb year 2021). For the study in its entirety: TCR sequencing covered fewer than 250 trial participants: 207 given two doses of AZD1222 and about 26 given two doses of MenACWY control vaccine. Trial participants were enrolled by age into subgroups of 18-55, 56-69 and 70-plus years, and around 150, 28 and 57 TCR-sequenced participants, respectively, were included in these subgroups.

The CDR3 goes from the cysteine to the phenylalanine over 15 residues. Kept here is only the CDR3 DNA, which spans 45 bases and is read in frame from base 1. V is trimmed back by 5 bases and J by 6 bases, and the junction contains 10 bases that no gene match accounts for. From the germline V gene, CDR1 is SNHLY and CDR2 is FYNNEI. About this clone: Which antigen it targets is not known. No base-level quality is on record; no much larger clone is a single base apart.

The CDR3 regions of human TCRbeta chains were analyzed by immunosequencing. The authors processed their data as follows. TCRs in the repertoires were compared against a reference library of SARS-CoV-2-specific TCRs that had been generated with the MIRA antigen-specificity platform. Breadth was defined as the fraction of unique TCRs that were SARS-CoV-2-associated. Depth was defined as the fraction of total T cells that were SARS-CoV-2-associated. Using the MIRA data, each spike-specific TCR was mapped to the spike region that the TCR reacts to and placed in a CD4 or CD8 class. Log10-transformed breadth and depth values were compared by one-way ANOVA with Sidak's multiple comparisons tests. TCRdb limited this immuneACCESS table to in-frame rearrangements with V and J called. A share of clones is missing; checked studies link under half to unresolved V genes, and the rest is unexplained. For V, J and clone size, that table is used; D and trimming come from the DNA. The sample profile shows about 94,000 clones; approximately 81% of them were found once. 4.5% of the sample belongs to the ten largest clones.

Results and caveats for the whole study, not just this receptor: In the small 56-69-year group, the increase in depth fell short of significance, most likely because of low power. Conclusions about previously exposed vaccinees are limited because only six or seven AZD1222 recipients were SARS-CoV-2 seropositive at baseline. Nearly half of unique spike-specific TCRs reportedly recognized epitopes outside regions mutated in the B.1.351 and B.1.1.7 variants. The whole spike protein was spanned by vaccine-associated CD4 TCRs, and dominant responses were seen in regions 160-218 and 743-854. After two AZD1222 doses, both the breadth and the depth of spike-specific TCRs were significantly higher than at day 0 and than in MenACWY recipients. Most participants were white British and females outnumbered males, and the authors suggested that clonal diversity may have been underestimated. Because no day 14 peak-response samples were available, the repertoires could be characterized only after the peak T cell response.

The time point label, read with the paper, signifies: about 28 days (+/-7) after the second vaccine dose. Because spike-specific TCR depth and breadth did not differ between the two schedules, AZD1222 recipients who got a second dose at roughly 4 weeks were pooled with those who got a second dose at roughly 12 weeks. Vaccinee samples were obtained from the UK trials COV001 and COV002, which included a single-blind randomized controlled phase 2/3 trial of AZD1222 (ChAdOx1 nCoV-19) in healthy adults. Trial participant PBMC samples were collected at day 0 and day 28 after the second dose for TCRbeta chain sequencing.

The chain was built from TRBV2 and TRBJ1-5, with 7 junctional bases fitting TRBD1. Source: peripheral blood, taken 28 days after the second AZD1222 dose. The source is an adult who received the AZD1222 COVID-19 vaccine. Here the CDR3 is given as CASSPDRARGQPQHF. The DNA reads TGTGCCAGCAGTCCCGACAGGGCGAGAGGTCAGCCCCAGCATTTT.